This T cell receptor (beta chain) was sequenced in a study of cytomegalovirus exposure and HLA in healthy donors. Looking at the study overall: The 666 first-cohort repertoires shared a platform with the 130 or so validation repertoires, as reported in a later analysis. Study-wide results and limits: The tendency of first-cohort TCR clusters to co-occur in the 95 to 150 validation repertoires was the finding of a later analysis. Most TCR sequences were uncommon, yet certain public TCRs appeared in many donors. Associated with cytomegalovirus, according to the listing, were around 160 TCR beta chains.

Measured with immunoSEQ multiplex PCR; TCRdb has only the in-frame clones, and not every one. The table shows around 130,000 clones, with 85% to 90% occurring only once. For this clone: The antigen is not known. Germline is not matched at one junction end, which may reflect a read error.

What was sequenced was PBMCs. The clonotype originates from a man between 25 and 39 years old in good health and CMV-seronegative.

This chain's CDR3 is CASSGGTVDTVF. The CDR3 bases are TGTGCCAGCAGTGGCGGGACAGTTGATACGGTCTTC. V is TRBV6-5 and J is TRBJ2-1, with D possibly TRBD1 on 7 matching bases. Germline V gene lookup returns CDR1 MNHEY and CDR2 SVGAGI. This CDR3 spans 12 amino acids.